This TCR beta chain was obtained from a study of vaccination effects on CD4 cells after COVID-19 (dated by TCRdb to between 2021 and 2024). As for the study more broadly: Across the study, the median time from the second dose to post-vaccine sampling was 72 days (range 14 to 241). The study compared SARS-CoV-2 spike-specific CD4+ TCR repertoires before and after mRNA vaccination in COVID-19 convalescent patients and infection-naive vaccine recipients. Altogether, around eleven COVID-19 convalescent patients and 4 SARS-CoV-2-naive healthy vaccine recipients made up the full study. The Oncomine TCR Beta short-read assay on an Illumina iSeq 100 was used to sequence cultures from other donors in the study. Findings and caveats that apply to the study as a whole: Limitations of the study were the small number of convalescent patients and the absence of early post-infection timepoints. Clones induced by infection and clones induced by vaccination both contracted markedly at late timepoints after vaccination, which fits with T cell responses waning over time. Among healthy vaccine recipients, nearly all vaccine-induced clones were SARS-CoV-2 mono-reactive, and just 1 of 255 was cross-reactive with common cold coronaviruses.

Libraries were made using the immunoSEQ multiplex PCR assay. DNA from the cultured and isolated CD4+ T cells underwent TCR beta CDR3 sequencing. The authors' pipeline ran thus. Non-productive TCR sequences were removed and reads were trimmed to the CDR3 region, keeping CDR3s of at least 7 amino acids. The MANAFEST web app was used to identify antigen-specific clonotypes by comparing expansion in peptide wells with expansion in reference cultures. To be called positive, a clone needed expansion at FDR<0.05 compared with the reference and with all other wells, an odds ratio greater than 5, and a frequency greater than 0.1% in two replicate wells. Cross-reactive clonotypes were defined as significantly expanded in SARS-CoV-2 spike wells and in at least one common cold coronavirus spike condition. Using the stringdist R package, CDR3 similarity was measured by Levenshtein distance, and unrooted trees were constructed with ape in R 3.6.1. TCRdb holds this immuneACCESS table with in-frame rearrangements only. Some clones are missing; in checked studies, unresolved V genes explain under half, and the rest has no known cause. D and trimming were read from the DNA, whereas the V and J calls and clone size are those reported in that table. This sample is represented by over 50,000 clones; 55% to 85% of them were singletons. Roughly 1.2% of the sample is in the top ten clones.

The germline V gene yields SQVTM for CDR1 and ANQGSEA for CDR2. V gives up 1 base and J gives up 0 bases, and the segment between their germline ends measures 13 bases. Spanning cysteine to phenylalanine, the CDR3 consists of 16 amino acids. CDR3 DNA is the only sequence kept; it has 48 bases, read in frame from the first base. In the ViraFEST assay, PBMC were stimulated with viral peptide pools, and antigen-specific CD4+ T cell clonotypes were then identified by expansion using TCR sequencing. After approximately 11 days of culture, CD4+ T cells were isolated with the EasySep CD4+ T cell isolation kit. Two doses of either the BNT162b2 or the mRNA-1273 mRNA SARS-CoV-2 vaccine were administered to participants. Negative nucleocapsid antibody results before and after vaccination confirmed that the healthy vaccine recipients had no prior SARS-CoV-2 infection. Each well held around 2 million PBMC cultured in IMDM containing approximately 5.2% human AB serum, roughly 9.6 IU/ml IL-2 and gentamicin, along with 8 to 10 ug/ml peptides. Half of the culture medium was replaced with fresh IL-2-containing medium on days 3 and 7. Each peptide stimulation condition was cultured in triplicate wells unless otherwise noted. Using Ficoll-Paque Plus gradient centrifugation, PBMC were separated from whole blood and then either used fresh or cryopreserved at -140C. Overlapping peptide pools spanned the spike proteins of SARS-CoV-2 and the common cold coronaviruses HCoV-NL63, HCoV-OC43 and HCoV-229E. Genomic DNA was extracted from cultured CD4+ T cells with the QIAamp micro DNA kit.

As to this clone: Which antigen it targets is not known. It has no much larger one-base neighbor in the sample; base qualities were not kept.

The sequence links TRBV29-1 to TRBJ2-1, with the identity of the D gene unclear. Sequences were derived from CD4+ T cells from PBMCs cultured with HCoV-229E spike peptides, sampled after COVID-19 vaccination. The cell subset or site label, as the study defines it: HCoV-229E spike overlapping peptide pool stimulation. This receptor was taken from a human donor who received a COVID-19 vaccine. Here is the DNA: TGCAGCGTTGAAGTGAGTCGAAGGAGCTCCTACAATGAGCAGTTCTTC. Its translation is CSVEVSRRSSYNEQFF.